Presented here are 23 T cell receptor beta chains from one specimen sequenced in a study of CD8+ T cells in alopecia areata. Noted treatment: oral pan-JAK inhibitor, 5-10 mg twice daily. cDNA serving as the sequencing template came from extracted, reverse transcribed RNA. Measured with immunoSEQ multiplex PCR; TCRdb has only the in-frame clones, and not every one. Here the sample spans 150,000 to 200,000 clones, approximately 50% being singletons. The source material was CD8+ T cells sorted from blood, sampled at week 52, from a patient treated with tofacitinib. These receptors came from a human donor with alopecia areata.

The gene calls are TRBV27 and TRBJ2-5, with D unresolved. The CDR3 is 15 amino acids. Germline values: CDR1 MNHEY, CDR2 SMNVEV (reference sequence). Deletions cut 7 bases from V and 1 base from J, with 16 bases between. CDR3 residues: CASKPPTESQETQYF. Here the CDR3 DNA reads TGTGCCAGCAAACCCCCCACAGAATCCCAAGAGACCCAGTACTTC.

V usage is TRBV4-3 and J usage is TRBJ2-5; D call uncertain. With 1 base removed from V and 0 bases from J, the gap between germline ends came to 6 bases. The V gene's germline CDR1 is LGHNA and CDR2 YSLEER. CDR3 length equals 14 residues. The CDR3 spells CASSQVGNQETQYF. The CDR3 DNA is TGCGCCAGCAGCCAAGTCGGAAACCAAGAGACCCAGTACTTC.

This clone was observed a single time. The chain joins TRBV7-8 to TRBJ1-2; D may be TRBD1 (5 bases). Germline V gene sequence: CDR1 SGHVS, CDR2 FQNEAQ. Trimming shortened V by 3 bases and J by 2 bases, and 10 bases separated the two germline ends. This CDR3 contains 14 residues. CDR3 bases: TGTGCCAGCAGCTTCACACAGGTCAACTATGGCTACACCTTC. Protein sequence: CASSFTQVNYGYTF.

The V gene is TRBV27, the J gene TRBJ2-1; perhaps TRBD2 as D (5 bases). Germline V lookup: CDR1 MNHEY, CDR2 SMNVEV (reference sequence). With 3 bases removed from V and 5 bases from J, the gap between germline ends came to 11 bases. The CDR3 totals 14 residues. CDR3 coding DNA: TGTGCCAGCAGTTTCGGAGGACCAAACAATGAGCAGTTCTTC. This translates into CASSFGGPNNEQFF.

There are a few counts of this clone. CDR3 coding DNA: TGTGCCAGCAGTTACTCGGGGGCTCTTCGGACAGATACGCAGTATTTT. It codes for CASSYSGALRTDTQYF. This chain links TRBV6-6 with TRBJ2-3; tentatively, D is TRBD1 (6 bases). V lost 0 bases, J lost 3 bases, and 13 bases lay in between. Germline CDR1 reads MNHNY; CDR2 reads SVGAGI (reference sequence). This CDR3 is built from 16 residues.

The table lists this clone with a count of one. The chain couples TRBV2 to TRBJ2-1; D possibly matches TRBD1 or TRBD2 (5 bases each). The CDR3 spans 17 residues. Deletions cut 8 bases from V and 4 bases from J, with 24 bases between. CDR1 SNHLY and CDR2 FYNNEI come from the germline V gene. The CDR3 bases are TGTGCCAGCCTCATCACCGCCGGCAGGGACCCATACAATGAGCAGTTCTTC. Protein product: CASLITAGRDPYNEQFF. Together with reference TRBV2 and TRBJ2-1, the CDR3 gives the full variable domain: EPEVTQTPSHQVTQMGQEVILRCVPISNHLYFYWYRQILGQKVEFLVSFYNNEISEKSEIFDDQFSVERPDGSNFTLKIRSTKLEDSAMYFCASLITAGRDPYNEQFFGPGTRLTVL.

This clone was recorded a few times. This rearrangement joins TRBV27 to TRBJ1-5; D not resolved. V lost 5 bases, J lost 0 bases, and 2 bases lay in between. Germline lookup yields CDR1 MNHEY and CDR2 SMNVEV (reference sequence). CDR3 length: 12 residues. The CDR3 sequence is CASSDSNQPQHF. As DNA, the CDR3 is TGTGCCAGCAGTGATAGCAATCAGCCCCAGCATTTT.

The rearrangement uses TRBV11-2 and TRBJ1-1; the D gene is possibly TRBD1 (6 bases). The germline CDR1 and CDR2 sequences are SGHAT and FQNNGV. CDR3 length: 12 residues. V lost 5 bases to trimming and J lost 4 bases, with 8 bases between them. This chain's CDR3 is CASSAQGTEAFF. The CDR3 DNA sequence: TGTGCCAGCAGCGCACAGGGCACTGAAGCTTTCTTT.

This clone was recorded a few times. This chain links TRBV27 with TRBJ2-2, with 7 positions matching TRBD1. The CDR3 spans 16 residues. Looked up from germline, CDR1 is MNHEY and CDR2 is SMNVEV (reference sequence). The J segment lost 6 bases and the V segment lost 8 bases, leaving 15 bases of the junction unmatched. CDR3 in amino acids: CASEAIGGLESGELFF. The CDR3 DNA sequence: TGTGCCAGCGAGGCCATAGGGGGCTTGGAATCCGGGGAGCTGTTTTTT.

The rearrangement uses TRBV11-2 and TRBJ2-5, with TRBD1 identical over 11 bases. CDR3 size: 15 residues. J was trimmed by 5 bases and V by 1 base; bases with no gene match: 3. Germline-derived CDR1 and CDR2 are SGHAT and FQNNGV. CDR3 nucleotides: TGTGCCAGCAGCTTAGTCGGACAGGGGGCTGAGACCCAGTACTTC. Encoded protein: CASSLVGQGAETQYF.

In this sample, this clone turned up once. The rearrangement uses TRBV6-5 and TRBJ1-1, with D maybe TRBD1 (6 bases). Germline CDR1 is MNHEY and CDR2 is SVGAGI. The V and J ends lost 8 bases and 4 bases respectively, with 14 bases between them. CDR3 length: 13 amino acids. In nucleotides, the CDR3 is TGTGCCAGCCGGACCGGGGGCCGCACTGAAGCTTTCTTT. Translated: CASRTGGRTEAFF.

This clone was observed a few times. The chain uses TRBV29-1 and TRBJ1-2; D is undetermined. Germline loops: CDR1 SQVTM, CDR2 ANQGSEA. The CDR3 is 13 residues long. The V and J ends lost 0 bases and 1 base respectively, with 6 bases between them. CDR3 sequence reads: CSVEDQVNYGYTF. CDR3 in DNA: TGCAGCGTTGAAGACCAGGTTAACTATGGCTACACCTTC.

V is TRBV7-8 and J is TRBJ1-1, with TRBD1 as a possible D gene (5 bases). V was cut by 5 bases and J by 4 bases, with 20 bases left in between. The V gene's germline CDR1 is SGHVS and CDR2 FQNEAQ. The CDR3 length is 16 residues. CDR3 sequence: CASSATGGNGVTEAFF. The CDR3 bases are TGTGCCAGCAGCGCCACAGGTGGCAATGGGGTCACTGAAGCTTTCTTT.

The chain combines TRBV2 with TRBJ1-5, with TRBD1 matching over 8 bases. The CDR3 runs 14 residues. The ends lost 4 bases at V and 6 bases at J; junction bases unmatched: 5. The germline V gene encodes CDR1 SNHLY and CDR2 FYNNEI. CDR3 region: CASSGQGARQPQHF. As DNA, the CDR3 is TGTGCCAGCAGTGGGCAGGGGGCGCGTCAGCCCCAGCATTTT.

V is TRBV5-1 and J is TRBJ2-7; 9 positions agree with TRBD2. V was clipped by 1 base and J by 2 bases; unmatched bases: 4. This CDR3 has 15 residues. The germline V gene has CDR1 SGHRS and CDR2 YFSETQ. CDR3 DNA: TGCGCCAGCAGCTTGAAACTAGCGGGTACCTACGAGCAGTACTTC. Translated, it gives CASSLKLAGTYEQYF.

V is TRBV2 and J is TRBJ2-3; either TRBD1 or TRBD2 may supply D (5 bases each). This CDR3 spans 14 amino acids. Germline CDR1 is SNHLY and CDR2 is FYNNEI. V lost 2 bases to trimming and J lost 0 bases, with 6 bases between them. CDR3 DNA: TGTGCCAGCAGTGAATGGGACAGCACAGATACGCAGTATTTT. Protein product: CASSEWDSTDTQYF.

The CDR3 reads CASSYTGTGETQYF. The CDR3, as DNA: TGTGCCAGCAGCTATACAGGGACGGGGGAGACCCAGTACTTC. V usage is TRBV2 and J usage is TRBJ2-5, with D perhaps matching TRBD1 (6 bases). There are 14 residues in the CDR3. Deletions cut 6 bases from V and 5 bases from J, with 16 bases between. Germline assignment: CDR1 SNHLY and CDR2 FYNNEI. Using reference TRBV2 and TRBJ2-5 for the parts outside the CDR3, the full variable domain is EPEVTQTPSHQVTQMGQEVILRCVPISNHLYFYWYRQILGQKVEFLVSFYNNEISEKSEIFDDQFSVERPDGSNFTLKIRSTKLEDSAMYFCASSYTGTGETQYFGPGTRLLVL.

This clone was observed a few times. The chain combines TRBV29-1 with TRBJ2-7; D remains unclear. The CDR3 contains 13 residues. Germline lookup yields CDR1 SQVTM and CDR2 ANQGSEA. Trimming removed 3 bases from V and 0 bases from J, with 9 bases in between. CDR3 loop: CSVDTQDSYEQYF. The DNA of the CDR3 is TGCAGCGTTGATACCCAGGACTCCTACGAGCAGTACTTC.

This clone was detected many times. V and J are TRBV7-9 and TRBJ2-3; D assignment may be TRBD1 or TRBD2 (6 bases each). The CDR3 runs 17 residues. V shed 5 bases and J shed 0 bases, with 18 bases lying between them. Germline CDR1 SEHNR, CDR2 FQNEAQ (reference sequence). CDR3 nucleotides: TGTGCCAGCAGCCCTTTATGGGGGGCGCATAGCACAGATACGCAGTATTTT. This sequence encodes CASSPLWGAHSTDTQYF.

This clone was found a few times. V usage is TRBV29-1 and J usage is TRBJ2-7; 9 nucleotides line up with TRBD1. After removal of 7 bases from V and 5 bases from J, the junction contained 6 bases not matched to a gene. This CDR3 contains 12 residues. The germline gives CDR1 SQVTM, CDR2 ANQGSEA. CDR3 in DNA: TGCAGCGCCCGAGGGACAGGGAACGAGCAGTACTTC. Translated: CSARGTGNEQYF.

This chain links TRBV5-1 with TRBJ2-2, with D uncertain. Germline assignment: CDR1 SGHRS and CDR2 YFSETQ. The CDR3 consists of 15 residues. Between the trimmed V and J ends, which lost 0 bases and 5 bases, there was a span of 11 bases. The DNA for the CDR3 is TGCGCCAGCAGCTTGGGATCCGCAGGAACCGGGGAGCTGTTTTTT. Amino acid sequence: CASSLGSAGTGELFF.

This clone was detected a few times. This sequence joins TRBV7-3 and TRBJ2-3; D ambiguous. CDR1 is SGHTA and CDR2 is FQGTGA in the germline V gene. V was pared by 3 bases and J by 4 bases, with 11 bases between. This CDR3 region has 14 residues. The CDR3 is CASSFNPLPDTQYF. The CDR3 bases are TGTGCCAGCAGCTTTAACCCCCTACCAGATACGCAGTATTTT.

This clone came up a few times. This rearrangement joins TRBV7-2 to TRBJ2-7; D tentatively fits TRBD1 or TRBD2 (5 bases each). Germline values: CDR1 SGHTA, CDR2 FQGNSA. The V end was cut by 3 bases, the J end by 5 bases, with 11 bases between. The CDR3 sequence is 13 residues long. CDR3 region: CASSFPEGNEQYF. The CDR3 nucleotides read TGTGCCAGCAGCTTCCCCGAGGGGAACGAGCAGTACTTC.